This T cell receptor beta chain was documented in a study of blood T cell repertoires in COVID-19. Measured with immunoSEQ multiplex PCR; TCRdb has only the in-frame clones, and not every one. The sample records some 97,000 clones, approximately 86% being singletons. Germline V gene data show CDR1 as KGHSH and CDR2 as LQKENI. Trimming removed 3 bases from V and 1 base from J; junction bases left unmatched: 1. This CDR3 has 15 residues. This clonotype was obtained from a woman aged 55-70 years with acute or convalescent COVID-19. Sample: peripheral blood. J is TRBJ2-7 and V is TRBV18; 12 bases are a match to TRBD2. CDR3 bases: TGTGCCAGCTCACCTCTAGCGGGAGGGTCCTACGAGCAGTACGTC. Translating it yields CASSPLAGGSYEQYV.